Below, 5 T cell receptor beta chains from the same sample are listed, as sequenced in a study of T cells after yellow fever vaccination (dated by TCRdb to the late 2010s). Sample treatment or condition, as interpreted from the label and publication: live attenuated yellow fever vaccine strain. The receptor library was made with 5' RACE. Sequencing took place on an Illumina NovaSeq 6000. TCRdb reworked the public reads: Q25 trimming with fastp, MiXCR clone assembly, productive beta chains retained. Each entry is one CDR3 protein sequence, shown with its most common DNA and genes. Recorded for this sample are 150,000 to 200,000 distinct CDR3 sequences; approximately 9.9% of them occurred a single time. The ten largest clonotypes hold about 40% of the sample. This sample comprised CD8+ T cells sorted from PBMCs, obtained 15 days after the yellow fever booster vaccination. Source of these receptors: a man between 18 and 29 years old who received the YFV17D yellow fever vaccine.

The rearrangement joins TRBV4-1 to TRBJ2-5, with 7 bases that match TRBD1. This CDR3 spans 14 amino acids. Germline CDR1 MGHRA, CDR2 YSYEKL. Unmatched junction bases numbered 5, after V lost 6 bases and J lost 1 base. As DNA, the CDR3 is TGCGCCAGCAGACCTACAGGGGTCCAAGAGACCCAGTACTTC. Translating gives CASRPTGVQETQYF.

This chain connects TRBV12-3 or TRBV12-4 to TRBJ1-5, with D tentatively TRBD2 (5 bases). The DNA end lines up better with TRBJ2-3; the J call may be wrong. The CDR3 totals 13 residues. In DNA, the CDR3 is TGTGCCAGCAGTTTCCTCGGCGGGCAGCCCCAGTATTTT. As protein: CASSFLGGQPQYF.

CDR3 in DNA: TGTGCCAGCAGCTTAAGTTTGAGCGGGGAGGCAGATACGCAGTATTTT. Its translation: CASSLSLSGEADTQYF. This chain links TRBV7-3 with TRBJ2-3, with 7 bases lining up with TRBD2. Germline loops: CDR1 SGHTA, CDR2 FQGTGA. Trimming cost V 1 base and J 4 bases; bases outside gene matches: 8. The length of the CDR3 is 16 residues.

This sequence joins TRBV15 and TRBJ2-1, with TRBD2 identical over 9 bases. This CDR3 contains 11 residues. The germline V gene encodes CDR1 LNHNV and CDR2 YYDKDF (reference sequence). CDR3 DNA: TGTGCTTCTGGGCTAGCGGGAGAGCAGTTCTTC. Translated, it gives CASGLAGEQFF.

The chain links TRBV29-1 to TRBJ2-3, with D unresolved. Germline V gene data show CDR1 as SQVTM and CDR2 as ANQGSEA. The V end was cut by 7 bases, the J end by 5 bases, with 16 bases between. There are 13 residues in the CDR3. The CDR3 is CSAKDLLRDTQYF. CDR3 nucleotides: TGCAGCGCCAAGGACCTACTTAGAGATACGCAGTATTTT.